The 30 T cell receptor beta chains below come from one sample, sequenced in a study of T cell repertoires in cytomegalovirus infection. TCRdb itself ran the reads through MiXCR, one entry per CDR3 protein. This sample has approximately 750,000 distinct CDR3 sequences, with under 40% found just once. The sample was PBMCs. The receptors originated from a human donor in good health (CMV status not recorded). Some clones in this sample may be carry-over from other donors' samples.

This clonotype was found a few times. The chain recombines TRBV19 with TRBJ1-1, with unresolved D. V lost 3 bases and J lost 0, with 11 bases in between. Germline assignment: CDR1 LNHDA and CDR2 SQIVND (reference sequence). This CDR3 has 15 amino acids. The CDR3 region is CASSMSVRLNTEAFF. In nucleotides, the CDR3 is TGTGCCAGTAGTATGTCGGTACGGCTGAACACTGAAGCTTTCTTT. Combining the CDR3 with reference TRBV19 and TRBJ1-1 gives the whole variable domain DGGITQSPKYLFRKEGQNVTLSCEQNLNHDAMYWYRQDPGQGLRLIYYSQIVNDFQKGDIAEGYSVSREKKESFPLTVTSAQKNPTAFYLCASSMSVRLNTEAFFGQGTRLTVV.

This clonotype was recorded a few times. This CDR3 reads CASSYRAPSIALSYEQYF. The CDR3 nucleotides read TGTGCCAGCAGTTACAGGGCCCCGTCTATAGCCCTCTCCTACGAGCAGTACTTC. V usage is TRBV6-1 and J usage is TRBJ2-7; tentatively, D is TRBD1 (6 bases). Germline V gene data show CDR1 as MNHNS and CDR2 as SASEGT. CDR3 size: 18 residues. V dropped 5 bases and J dropped 0 bases, with 23 bases sitting between them.

CDR3 DNA sequence: TGTGCCAGCATTGGGGGGTCGGGGAACACTGAAGCTTTCTTT. The encoded protein is CASIGGSGNTEAFF. The rearrangement uses TRBV7-6 and TRBJ1-1, with D perhaps TRBD1 (5 bases). The germline V and J ends were trimmed by 7 bases and 1 base, with 13 bases remaining between them. This CDR3 is 14 amino acids long. Germline V gene sequence: CDR1 SGHVS, CDR2 FNYEAQ.

This clonotype has more than one count but fewer than ten. V and J are TRBV7-2 and TRBJ1-1; D possibly corresponds to TRBD1 (5 bases). The ends were cut back, 5 bases at V and 7 bases at J, with 14 bases in the middle. The CDR3 contains 13 residues. Germline CDR1 is SGHTA and CDR2 is FQGNSA. CDR3 nucleotides: TGTGCCAGCAGCCAAGGGACGGCTGGTGAAGCTTTCTTT. Translated: CASSQGTAGEAFF.

V is TRBV7-8 and J is TRBJ2-7; TRBD2 might be the D (5 bases). Trimming removed 2 bases from V and 4 bases from J, with 15 bases in between. CDR3 length: 15 residues. Per germline, CDR1 SGHVS and CDR2 FQNEAQ. The CDR3 DNA reads TGTGCCAGCAGCTTACCCGGCCCCGGGGTGTACGAGCAGTACTTC. This codes for CASSLPGPGVYEQYF.

About this clonotype: This CDR3 fails to terminate in the conserved phenylalanine or tryptophan, so it likely reflects a read error. Because the CDR3's place on the DNA is in doubt, the DNA is left out and the CDR3 is given as listed by TCRdb. The chain links TRBV7-2 to TRBJ2-1; the table assigns TRBD1, which was not confirmed against the DNA. The CDR3 totals 14 residues, both ends included. CDR1 and CDR2 from the germline V gene are SGHTA and FQGNSA. The CDR3 sequence: CASSWGGNYNEQSY.

The rearrangement links TRBV28 to TRBJ1-5; D gene uncertain. V lost 7 bases to trimming and J lost 0 bases, with 13 bases between them. The germline CDR1 and CDR2 sequences are MDHEN and SYDVKM. The CDR3 spans 15 residues. DNA of the CDR3: TGTGCCAGCACTAGCGGACGGTTTAGCAATCAGCCCCAGCATTTT. Residues: CASTSGRFSNQPQHF.

Ten or more counts support this clonotype. The rearrangement uses TRBV7-6 and TRBJ2-2; D is unresolved. The length of the CDR3 is 17 residues. The germline V gene has CDR1 SGHVS and CDR2 FNYEAQ. With 5 bases removed from V and 6 bases from J, the gap between germline ends came to 22 bases. This CDR3 reads CASSPLGDPGWAGELFF. The CDR3 DNA reads TGTGCCAGCAGCCCGCTCGGTGACCCTGGGTGGGCCGGGGAGCTGTTTTTT.

This clonotype was picked up many times. This rearrangement joins TRBV7-8 to TRBJ1-3; unclear D gene. Germline V gives CDR1 SGHVS, CDR2 FQNEAQ. The CDR3 spans 16 residues. V was pared by 2 bases and J by 4 bases, with 15 bases between. The chain's CDR3 is CASSLSGIALGNTIYF. The CDR3 nucleotides read TGTGCCAGCAGCTTATCCGGGATTGCCTTAGGAAACACCATATATTTT. Variable domain in full (rest from reference TRBV7-8 and TRBJ1-3): GAGVSQSPRYKVAKRGQDVALRCDPISGHVSLFWYQQALGQGPEFLTYFQNEAQLDKSGLPSDRFFAERPEGSVSTLKIQRTQQEDSAVYLCASSLSGIALGNTIYFGEGSWLTVV.

This clonotype was recorded a few times. The chain uses TRBV12-3 or TRBV12-4 and TRBJ1-6, with no clear D. V lost 5 bases, J lost 6 bases, and 11 bases lay in between. The CDR3 is made up of 14 amino acids. The DNA of the CDR3 is TGTGCCAGCAGTCCCGCTGCCGGTAATTCACCCCTCCACTTT. It yields the protein CASSPAAGNSPLHF.

DNA for the CDR3: TGTGCCAGCAGCTATAGAAGTGGCCAAGAGACCCAGTACTTC. It codes for CASSYRSGQETQYF. This chain uses TRBV7-8 with TRBJ2-5; no firm D call. Trimming cost V 4 bases and J 1 base, with 10 bases left between them. Per germline, CDR1 SGHVS and CDR2 FQNEAQ. CDR3 length equals 14 residues.

On this clonotype itself: With a much larger clone just one base away, this may be a read error. The rearrangement links TRBV2 to TRBJ2-3; a possible D gene is TRBD2 (6 bases). Germline V CDR1 and CDR2: SNHLY, FYNNEI. The CDR3 is made up of 14 amino acids. For the CDR3, the DNA is TGTGCCCGCAGCAAGCCCGGGGGTGGAGATACGCAGTATTTT. It encodes CARSKPGGGDTQYF.

This clonotype appeared a single time. Mismatch with germline at one junction end may stem from a read error. The chain uses TRBV11-2 and TRBJ1-5; D is undetermined. CDR1 and CDR2 (germline): SGHAT, FQNNGV. CDR3 length equals 13 residues. This chain's CDR3 is CASSLSLNQPKHF. The CDR3, as DNA: TGTGCCAGCAGCTTATCCCTCAATCAGCCCAAGCATTTT.

In its sample, this clonotype was seen a few times. The chain is built from TRBV4-1 and TRBJ2-1; D uncertain. V lost 0 bases and J 10 bases, leaving 10 bases between the germline ends. This CDR3 region has 13 residues. Germline CDR1 is MGHRA and CDR2 is YSYEKL. The CDR3 here is CASSQDRGLEQFF. The CDR3 DNA reads as TGCGCCAGCAGCCAAGATCGAGGTTTAGAGCAGTTCTTC.

V gene TRBV11-1 combines with J gene TRBJ2-1, with 7 positions matching TRBD1. The ends lost 4 bases at V and 3 bases at J; junction bases unmatched: 3. This CDR3 comprises 14 residues. The V gene's germline CDR1 is SGHAT and CDR2 FQDESV (reference sequence). The CDR3 region has the DNA TGTGCCAGCAGCTCCCGGGACAGCTACAATGAGCAGTTCTTC. As protein: CASSSRDSYNEQFF.

The genes are TRBV19 and TRBJ2-7; TRBD1 matches 7 bases. V dropped 4 bases and J dropped 3; count of bases not matched to a gene: 6. The CDR3 covers 14 residues. Germline assignment: CDR1 LNHDA and CDR2 SQIVND (reference sequence). CDR3 nucleotides: TGTGCCAGTAGTACCCGGGACAGCTTCTACGAGCAGTACTTC. As protein: CASSTRDSFYEQYF.

The J gene is TRBJ2-7, the V gene TRBV10-2, with 7 bases that match TRBD1. Trimming removed 1 base from V and 4 bases from J; junction bases left unmatched: 13. This CDR3 comprises 17 residues. Per the germline V gene, CDR1 is WSHSY and CDR2 is SAAADI. The chain's CDR3 is CASSEWDSKSKVYEQYF. As DNA, the CDR3 is TGCGCCAGCAGTGAGTGGGACAGCAAGAGTAAAGTTTACGAGCAGTACTTC.

This chain joins TRBV19 and TRBJ1-5, with D possibly TRBD1 on 5 matching bases. V gave up 7 bases and J gave up 5 bases, with 18 bases separating them. Germline CDR1 reads LNHDA; CDR2 reads SQIVND (reference sequence). The CDR3 has 15 amino acids. CDR3: CASTISQGWDQPQHF. The DNA of the CDR3 is TGTGCCAGTACCATAAGTCAGGGTTGGGATCAGCCCCAGCATTTT.

The chain carries TRBV28 and TRBJ1-4; D not resolved. V gave up 2 bases and J gave up 6 bases, with 13 bases separating them. CDR3 size: 15 residues. CDR1 MDHEN and CDR2 SYDVKM come from the germline V gene. The CDR3 coding sequence is TGTGCCAGCAGTTTAGCGTGGCAGGCCCATGAAAAACTGTTTTTT. Protein product: CASSLAWQAHEKLFF.

This clonotype was recorded many times. This chain joins TRBV7-2 and TRBJ2-5, with 7 bases lining up with TRBD1. CDR3 length equals 15 residues. Germline V gene lookup returns CDR1 SGHTA and CDR2 FQGNSA. The V and J ends lost 4 bases and 5 bases, in that order; junction bases with no gene match: 10. CDR3: CASSSSTGVGETQYF. The CDR3 bases are TGTGCCAGCAGCTCATCTACAGGGGTAGGCGAGACCCAGTACTTC.

The V call is TRBV20-1, the J call TRBJ2-4; the D is unclear. V was trimmed by 5 bases and J by 6 bases, leaving 14 bases between them. Germline values: CDR1 DFQATT, CDR2 SNEGSKA (reference sequence). The CDR3 is 13 residues long. The CDR3 bases are TGCAGTGCTCTTACACCCATGGGAAACATTCAGTACTTC. Its translation is CSALTPMGNIQYF.

The rearrangement uses TRBV20-1 and TRBJ1-4, with no clear D. Germline V gene lookup returns CDR1 DFQATT and CDR2 SNEGSKA (reference sequence). CDR3 length: 14 residues. Trimming cost V 3 bases and J 4 bases, with 12 bases left between them. CDR3 coding DNA: TGCAGTGCTAGCTCGGGGTCGCTTAATGAAAAACTGTTTTTT. It yields the protein CSASSGSLNEKLFF.

This chain uses TRBV28 with TRBJ1-2; no clear D gene. Per germline, CDR1 MDHEN and CDR2 SYDVKM. The V gene lost 7 bases and the J gene lost 8 bases, with 17 bases spanning the gap. The CDR3 covers 13 residues. The CDR3 sequence is CASTEEGPYGYTF. CDR3 sequence (DNA): TGTGCCAGCACGGAGGAGGGCCCATACGGCTACACCTTC.

This clonotype was seen a handful of times. The chain is built from TRBV10-3 and TRBJ2-1, with 7 positions matching TRBD2. After removal of 9 bases from V and 7 bases from J, the junction contained 9 bases not matched to a gene. CDR3 size: 13 residues. In germline, CDR1 is ENHRY, CDR2 SYGVKD. The CDR3 spells CAIGRSGTNEQFF. The CDR3 nucleotides are TGTGCCATTGGGAGGAGCGGGACGAATGAGCAGTTCTTC.

The genes are TRBV28 and TRBJ1-1; 7 nucleotides agree with TRBD1. Germline CDR1 is MDHEN and CDR2 is SYDVKM. This CDR3 is built from 15 residues. V dropped 2 bases and J dropped 5; count of bases not matched to a gene: 8. CDR3 loop: CASSLPRQGKTEAFF. In nucleotides, the CDR3 is TGTGCCAGCAGTTTACCCCGACAGGGAAAGACTGAAGCTTTCTTT.

The genes are TRBV20-1 and TRBJ2-2, with 13 bases fitting TRBD2. The V segment lost 4 bases and the J segment 5 bases; nucleotides outside the gene matches: 13. Germline CDR1 and CDR2: DFQATT and SNEGSKA (reference sequence). This CDR3 comprises 18 residues. CDR3: CSAILVGLAGVSTGELFF. CDR3 coding DNA: TGCAGTGCTATTCTAGTAGGACTAGCGGGAGTTTCGACCGGGGAGCTGTTTTTT.

There are a few counts of this clonotype. The V and J genes are TRBV24-1 and TRBJ2-3; no definite D call. The CDR3 is made up of 13 amino acids. CDR1 and CDR2 from the germline V gene are KGHDR and SFDVKD. Trimming left V 4 bases short and J 3 bases short, with 7 bases between. CDR3 nucleotide sequence: TGTGCCACCAGTGAGGTACCTACAGATACGCAGTATTTT. It yields the protein CATSEVPTDTQYF.

The CDR3 loop reads CASRGGTGRQETQYF. The CDR3 coding sequence is TGTGCCAGCAGGGGGGGGACAGGGAGACAAGAGACCCAGTACTTC. V gene TRBV28 combines with J gene TRBJ2-5, with TRBD1 matching 9 bases. J was trimmed by 2 bases and V by 6 bases; bases with no gene match: 7. Germline V CDR1 and CDR2: MDHEN, SYDVKM. The CDR3 loop spans 15 amino acids.

This clonotype was counted a few times. The genes are TRBV6-5 and TRBJ2-1, with D perhaps TRBD2 (5 bases). Trimming cost V 4 bases and J 7 bases, with 23 bases left between them. CDR1 and CDR2 (germline): MNHEY, SVGAGI. This CDR3 contains 17 residues. The CDR3 is CASSFGIGQPRKNEQFF. In DNA form, the CDR3 reads TGTGCCAGCAGTTTCGGGATCGGCCAACCCAGGAAGAATGAGCAGTTCTTC.

This clonotype has ten or more counts. The DNA for the CDR3 is TGTGCCAGCAGCTCAAAACAGATCGCCAGGACCCAGTACTTC. As protein: CASSSKQIARTQYF. The rearrangement uses TRBV7-2 and TRBJ2-5, with D hard to call. CDR3 length: 14 residues. V gave up 4 bases and J gave up 7 bases, with 16 bases separating them. CDR1 SGHTA and CDR2 FQGNSA come from the germline V gene.